This T cell receptor beta chain was captured in a study of blood T cells in healthy people across ages. This clonotype was observed a handful of times. With 0 bases clipped from V and 5 bases from J, the junction kept 7 bases outside the gene matches. The length of the CDR3 is 17 residues. Germline-derived CDR1 and CDR2 are MGHRA and YSYEKL. A second PCR of roughly 7 to 11 cycles used a sample-barcoded 5' primer and a J-beta primer mix. TCRdb itself ran the 5' RACE reads through MiXCR, one entry per CDR3 protein. The table includes some 1 million distinct CDR3 sequences, 40% to 50% detected once. Specimen: blood. The receptor was isolated from a woman in her sixties or seventies in good health. The chain links TRBV4-1 to TRBJ2-1; TRBD2 aligns across 10 bases. The DNA of the CDR3 is TGCGCCAGCAGCCAAGATTTAACTAGCGGGATTCACAATGAGCAGTTCTTC. This codes for CASSQDLTSGIHNEQFF.